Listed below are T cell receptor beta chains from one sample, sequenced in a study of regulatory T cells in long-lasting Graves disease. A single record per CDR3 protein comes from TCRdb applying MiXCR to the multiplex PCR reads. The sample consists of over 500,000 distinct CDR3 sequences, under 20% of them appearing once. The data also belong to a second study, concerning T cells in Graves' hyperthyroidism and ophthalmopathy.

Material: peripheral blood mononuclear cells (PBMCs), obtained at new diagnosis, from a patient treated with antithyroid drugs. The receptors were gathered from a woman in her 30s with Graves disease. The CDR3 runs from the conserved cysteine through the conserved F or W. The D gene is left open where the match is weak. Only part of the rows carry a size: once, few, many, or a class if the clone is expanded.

CDR3 protein: CSVLPGLAGGSSYNEQFF; CDR3 DNA: TGCAGCGTTTTGCCGGGACTAGCGGGAGGTAGCTCCTACAATGAGCAGTTCTTC; V gene: TRBV29-1; clone size: many; J gene: TRBJ2-1; D gene: TRBD2; CDR3 length: 18
CDR3 protein: CASSDWTGAWETQYF; CDR3 DNA: TGTGCCAGCAGTGACTGGACAGGGGCCTGGGAGACCCAGTACTTC; V gene: TRBV2; clone size: .; J gene: TRBJ2-5; D gene: TRBD1; CDR3 length: 15
CDR3 protein: CASRLQQGYTDTQYF; CDR3 DNA: TGTGCCAGCAGACTTCAACAGGGGTACACAGATACGCAGTATTTT; V gene: TRBV6-2/TRBV6-3; clone size: .; J gene: TRBJ2-3; D gene: TRBD1; CDR3 length: 15
CDR3 protein: CASSENIRTDTQYF; CDR3 DNA: TGTGCCAGCAGTGAGAACATACGCACAGATACGCAGTATTTT; V gene: TRBV6-1; clone size: few; J gene: TRBJ2-3; D gene: .; CDR3 length: 14
CDR3 protein: CASSRLAGERHEQYF; CDR3 DNA: TGTGCCAGCAGCAGACTAGCGGGAGAACGGCACGAGCAGTACTTC; V gene: TRBV7-3; clone size: .; J gene: TRBJ2-7; D gene: TRBD2; CDR3 length: 15
CDR3 protein: CSVRIMNTEAFF; CDR3 DNA: TGCAGCGTCCGGATTATGAACACTGAAGCTTTCTTT; V gene: TRBV29-1; clone size: many; J gene: TRBJ1-1; D gene: .; CDR3 length: 12
CDR3 protein: CASSQGPVAGRYNEQFF; CDR3 DNA: TGCGCCAGCAGCCAAGGACCCGTAGCGGGGCGATACAATGAGCAGTTCTTC; V gene: TRBV4-1; clone size: few; J gene: TRBJ2-1; D gene: TRBD2; CDR3 length: 17
CDR3 protein: CSVFGESSYEQYF; CDR3 DNA: TGCAGCGTTTTTGGAGAGAGCTCCTACGAGCAGTACTTC; V gene: TRBV29-1; clone size: .; J gene: TRBJ2-7; D gene: .; CDR3 length: 13
CDR3 protein: CASSITGRDQPQHF; CDR3 DNA: TGTGCCAGTAGTATAACGGGCCGCGATCAGCCCCAGCATTTT; V gene: TRBV19; clone size: .; J gene: TRBJ1-5; D gene: .; CDR3 length: 14
CDR3 protein: CASSQVLAVYYEQYF; CDR3 DNA: TGTGCCAGCAGCCAAGTACTAGCGGTATACTACGAGCAGTACTTC; V gene: TRBV4-2; clone size: .; J gene: TRBJ2-7; D gene: TRBD2; CDR3 length: 15
CDR3 protein: CASSQEGSGVFTDTQYF; CDR3 DNA: TGTGCCAGCAGCCAAGAGGGAAGCGGGGTATTTACAGATACGCAGTATTTT; V gene: TRBV3-1; clone size: .; J gene: TRBJ2-3; D gene: TRBD2; CDR3 length: 17
CDR3 protein: CASSRVMGDEQFF; CDR3 DNA: TGTGCCAGTAGTAGGGTGATGGGAGATGAGCAGTTCTTC; V gene: TRBV19; clone size: few; J gene: TRBJ2-1; D gene: .; CDR3 length: 13
CDR3 protein: CASSGWTGTEETQYF; CDR3 DNA: TGCGCCAGCAGCGGATGGACAGGGACGGAAGAGACCCAGTACTTC; V gene: TRBV5-1; clone size: .; J gene: TRBJ2-5; D gene: TRBD1; CDR3 length: 15
CDR3 protein: CASSLVIRGAGRKSSGNTIYF; CDR3 DNA: TGTGCCAGCAGCTTAGTCATTCGAGGTGCAGGGAGAAAATCTTCAGGAAACACCATATATTTT; V gene: TRBV7-9; clone size: few; J gene: TRBJ1-3; D gene: .; CDR3 length: 21
CDR3 protein: CATGGGDPYNEQFF; CDR3 DNA: TGTGCCACCGGGGGGGGGGATCCTTACAATGAGCAGTTCTTC; V gene: TRBV24-1; clone size: few; J gene: TRBJ2-1; D gene: TRBD2; CDR3 length: 14
CDR3 protein: CASSLIGNPEAFF; CDR3 DNA: TGTGCCAGCAGTTTGATAGGGAACCCTGAAGCTTTCTTT; V gene: TRBV12-3/TRBV12-4; clone size: many; J gene: TRBJ1-1; D gene: .; CDR3 length: 13
CDR3 protein: CASSLIGTEDQPQHF; CDR3 DNA: TGTGCCAGCAGCTTGATAGGGACTGAGGATCAGCCCCAGCATTTT; V gene: TRBV5-5; clone size: many; J gene: TRBJ1-5; D gene: .; CDR3 length: 15
CDR3 protein: CASSPQGSPTDTQYF; CDR3 DNA: TGTGCCAGCTCACCACAGGGTTCGCCTACAGATACGCAGTATTTT; V gene: TRBV18; clone size: few; J gene: TRBJ2-3; D gene: .; CDR3 length: 15
CDR3 protein: CASSAREFDNEQFF; CDR3 DNA: TGTGCCAGCAGTGCGAGGGAGTTCGACAATGAGCAGTTCTTC; V gene: TRBV6-1; clone size: many; J gene: TRBJ2-1; D gene: .; CDR3 length: 14
CDR3 protein: CASSTLQGDTEAFF; CDR3 DNA: TGTGCCAGCTCAACCCTTCAGGGGGACACTGAAGCTTTCTTT; V gene: TRBV18; clone size: .; J gene: TRBJ1-1; D gene: TRBD1; CDR3 length: 14
CDR3 protein: CASSQGAGTYEQYF; CDR3 DNA: TGTGCCAGCAGCCAGGGGGCAGGGACCTACGAGCAGTACTTC; V gene: TRBV7-6; clone size: few; J gene: TRBJ2-7; D gene: TRBD1; CDR3 length: 14
CDR3 protein: CSVGPGEDYGYTF; CDR3 DNA: TGCAGCGTTGGCCCCGGGGAAGACTATGGCTACACCTTC; V gene: TRBV29-1; clone size: many; J gene: TRBJ1-2; D gene: .; CDR3 length: 13
CDR3 protein: CASSSRVAEAFF; CDR3 DNA: TGTGCCAGCAGTTCGAGGGTGGCTGAAGCTTTCTTT; V gene: TRBV28; clone size: .; J gene: TRBJ1-1; D gene: .; CDR3 length: 12